These T cell receptor beta chains were read from a single sample in a study of T cells in Graves' hyperthyroidism and ophthalmopathy. TCRdb independently ran MiXCR on the multiplex PCR reads; one entry per CDR3 protein. The data show roughly 280,000 distinct CDR3 sequences, about 17% seen once. Sequencing was carried out using blood. The origin of the receptors is a woman aged 60-75 years with Graves' ophthalmopathy. Both conserved end residues are part of each CDR3. Fields, in order: CDR3 protein, CDR3 DNA, V gene, CDR3 length, D gene, clone size, J gene. A D gene is named only where the DNA matches it firmly. Expanded clones are given a class, and other clones once, few, many or no size at all.

CASRWDSSNEQYF	TGTGCCAGTCGTTGGGACAGTTCTAACGAGCAGTACTTC	TRBV2	13	TRBD1	many	TRBJ2-7
CASPGGPNTEAFF	TGTGCCAGCCCCGGGGGGCCTAACACTGAAGCTTTCTTT	TRBV18	13	NA	NA	TRBJ1-1
CSVEGFSGTEAFF	TGCAGCGTTGAGGGTTTCTCGGGTACTGAAGCTTTCTTT	TRBV29-1	13	NA	many	TRBJ1-1
CASSLVGSGSDEQFF	TGTGCCAGCAGCTTAGTTGGTAGCGGGAGTGATGAGCAGTTCTTC	TRBV11-3	15	TRBD2	many	TRBJ2-1
CSAIPGRGSNQPQHF	TGCAGTGCTATCCCAGGGAGGGGTAGCAATCAGCCCCAGCATTTT	TRBV20-1	15	NA	many	TRBJ1-5
CASSGLSSGNTIYF	TGCGCCAGCAGCGGCTTAAGCTCTGGAAACACCATATATTTT	TRBV4-1	14	NA	many	TRBJ1-3
CASISGGGTGELFF	TGTGCCAGCATAAGCGGGGGAGGCACCGGGGAGCTGTTTTTT	TRBV6-1	14	TRBD2	many	TRBJ2-2
CASSIDHVEYQPQHF	TGTGCCAGTAGTATAGATCACGTAGAATATCAGCCCCAGCATTTT	TRBV19	15	NA	NA	TRBJ1-5
CASSMVAGVADTQYF	TGTGCCAGTAGTATGGTAGCGGGAGTCGCAGATACGCAGTATTTT	TRBV19	15	TRBD2	NA	TRBJ2-3
CASSQEPSGGRGNQPQHF	TGTGCCAGCAGCCAAGAACCATCAGGGGGAAGGGGCAATCAGCCCCAGCATTTT	TRBV4-2	18	TRBD1	few	TRBJ1-5
CASSQTGQGDEKLFF	TGCGCCAGCAGCCAAACGGGACAGGGGGATGAAAAACTGTTTTTT	TRBV4-1	15	TRBD1	NA	TRBJ1-4
CASSVLAGGTYNEQFF	TGTGCCAGCAGCGTTTTAGCGGGAGGAACCTACAATGAGCAGTTCTTC	TRBV9	16	TRBD2	many	TRBJ2-1
CASSLGPDLSYGYTF	TGTGCCAGCAGCTTAGGTCCGGATTTAAGCTATGGCTACACCTTC	TRBV7-2	15	NA	many	TRBJ1-2
CSARSTPGENSPLHF	TGCAGTGCTAGATCCACCCCAGGAGAAAATTCACCCCTCCACTTT	TRBV20-1	15	NA	many	TRBJ1-6
CASSPQGRSYNEQFF	TGTGCCAGCAGTCCACAGGGAAGGTCCTACAATGAGCAGTTCTTC	TRBV27	15	NA	many	TRBJ2-1
CASSQDDTSNQPQHF	TGTGCCAGCAGCCAAGACGACACTAGCAATCAGCCCCAGCATTTT	TRBV4-2	15	NA	NA	TRBJ1-5
CASSPQGLAGPNTGELFF	TGCGCCAGCAGCCCCCAGGGACTAGCGGGCCCGAACACCGGGGAGCTGTTTTTT	TRBV5-1	18	TRBD2	NA	TRBJ2-2
CASSGHGQGTGEQYF	TGTGCCAGCAGCGGCCACGGACAGGGGACGGGCGAGCAGTACTTC	TRBV9	15	TRBD1	few	TRBJ2-7
CSARDFRQGWLNQPQHF	TGCAGTGCTAGAGATTTTAGACAGGGATGGCTCAATCAGCCCCAGCATTTT	TRBV20-1	17	TRBD1	many	TRBJ1-5
CSARVGLAGLGYEQYF	TGCAGTGCTAGAGTTGGACTAGCGGGATTGGGCTACGAGCAGTACTTC	TRBV20-1	16	TRBD2	NA	TRBJ2-7
CATGQADVSGYTF	TGTGCCACCGGACAGGCTGATGTTTCTGGCTACACCTTC	TRBV19	13	TRBD1	NA	TRBJ1-2
CASSLTAKEQPQHF	TGTGCCAGCAGCTTAACAGCGAAGGAGCAGCCCCAGCATTTT	TRBV11-2	14	NA	NA	TRBJ1-5
CASSLAQRVTNEKLFF	TGTGCCAGCAGCTTAGCGCAGAGGGTCACTAATGAAAAACTGTTTTTT	TRBV7-8	16	NA	NA	TRBJ1-4
CASSYRTKRGDTQYF	TGTGCCAGCAGCTACCGGACTAAAAGGGGAGATACGCAGTATTTT	TRBV7-8	15	NA	NA	TRBJ2-3
CASSQEYGYEQYF	TGTGCCAGCAGCCAAGAGTACGGCTACGAGCAGTACTTC	TRBV4-2	13	NA	few	TRBJ2-7
CASSLTGLETQYF	TGTGCCAGCAGCTTGACAGGGTTGGAGACCCAGTACTTC	TRBV5-4	13	NA	NA	TRBJ2-5
CASSQALANTGEPFF	TGCGCCAGCAGCCAAGCCCTAGCGAACACCGGGGAGCCGTTTTTT	TRBV4-3	15	NA	once	TRBJ2-2
CASSYLGGSYNEQFF	TGTGCCAGCAGTTACTTAGGGGGCTCCTACAATGAGCAGTTCTTC	TRBV6-2/TRBV6-3	15	NA	many	TRBJ2-1
CASSLAGDTSPYEQYF	TGTGCCAGCAGCTTAGCCGGCGACACCAGCCCCTACGAGCAGTACTTC	TRBV7-9	16	NA	few	TRBJ2-7
CASSLTLAGGPNEQFF	TGCGCCAGCAGCTTAACCCTAGCGGGAGGGCCCAATGAGCAGTTCTTC	TRBV5-1	16	TRBD2	many	TRBJ2-1
CASSLQGGRANTEAFF	TGTGCCAGCAGCTTACAAGGAGGCAGAGCTAACACTGAAGCTTTCTTT	TRBV7-3	16	NA	many	TRBJ1-1
CASSLDGADSYNEQYF	TGTGCCAGCAGCTTAGATGGAGCGGACAGCTACAATGAGCAGTACTTC	TRBV7-2	16	NA	NA	TRBJ2-7
CASSPGGNQNIQYF	TGTGCCAGCAGCCCAGGAGGGAACCAAAACATTCAGTACTTC	TRBV4-2	14	NA	NA	TRBJ2-4
CSASQLGGVKNIQYF	TGCAGTGCTAGTCAGCTGGGAGGGGTCAAAAACATTCAGTACTTC	TRBV20-1	15	TRBD2	NA	TRBJ2-4
CAWSVGPGIYEQYF	TGTGCCTGGAGTGTGGGCCCTGGGATCTACGAGCAGTACTTC	TRBV30	14	NA	many	TRBJ2-7
CASSPPRGGGYEQYF	TGTGCCAGCTCACCACCTAGAGGGGGCGGGTACGAGCAGTACTTC	TRBV18	15	TRBD1	many	TRBJ2-7
CSVVDEKLFF	TGCAGCGTTGTTGATGAAAAACTGTTTTTT	TRBV29-1	10	NA	NA	TRBJ1-4
CASSTSRAGWEGNEQFF	TGTGCCAGCAGCACCTCCCGGGCCGGGTGGGAGGGCAATGAGCAGTTCTTC	TRBV7-6	17	TRBD2	few	TRBJ2-1
CASNTQGPNHGYTF	TGTGCCAGCAACACCCAAGGGCCCAACCATGGCTACACCTTC	TRBV7-2	14	NA	NA	TRBJ1-2
CASSTRLLSGRYQPQHF	TGTGCCAGCAGCACCCGCCTATTGTCAGGTAGATATCAGCCCCAGCATTTT	TRBV7-6	17	NA	many	TRBJ1-5
CASSSSPGTGEVTQYF	TGTGCCAGCAGCTCCTCCCCCGGGACAGGTGAAGTGACCCAGTACTTC	TRBV7-8	16	TRBD1	once	TRBJ2-5
CASRQQGGGQPQHF	TGTGCCAGCAGGCAACAGGGCGGTGGTCAGCCCCAGCATTTT	TRBV2	14	NA	many	TRBJ1-5
CSARDFRGSTDTQYF	TGCAGTGCTAGAGATTTTCGCGGGAGCACAGATACGCAGTATTTT	TRBV20-1	15	NA	few	TRBJ2-3
CATSDPAPGQERGQYF	TGTGCCACCAGTGATCCTGCCCCGGGACAGGAAAGGGGCCAGTACTTC	TRBV24-1	16	TRBD1	NA	TRBJ2-5
CSVGQTGGGGPNEQFF	TGCAGCGTTGGACAGACAGGGGGCGGTGGACCGAATGAGCAGTTCTTC	TRBV29-1	16	TRBD1	few	TRBJ2-1
CSARRTAYSNQPQHF	TGCAGTGCTAGGCGGACAGCTTATAGCAATCAGCCCCAGCATTTT	TRBV20-1	15	NA	many	TRBJ1-5
CASRGTQANYGYTF	TGTGCCAGCAGGGGGACCCAAGCTAACTATGGCTACACCTTC	TRBV3-1	14	NA	few	TRBJ1-2
CSASGPADQPQHF	NA	TRBV20-1	13	NA	many	TRBJ1-5
CASSFPRDRRNTEAFF	TGTGCCAGCAGCTTTCCCCGGGACCGACGAAACACTGAAGCTTTCTTT	TRBV5-5	16	NA	NA	TRBJ1-1
CSASLGLAGGDTQYF	TGCAGTGCTAGTTTGGGCCTAGCGGGAGGAGATACGCAGTATTTT	TRBV20-1	15	TRBD2	many	TRBJ2-3